What follows is one T cell receptor (beta chain) and its context. Libraries were prepared by immunoSEQ multiplex PCR; TCRdb keeps only in-frame clonotypes and omits some of them. Among around 130,000 clones listed, approximately 90% were seen once. The ends lost 11 bases at V and 6 bases at J; junction bases unmatched: 13. CDR3 length: 14 amino acids. The germline gives CDR1 MNHEY, CDR2 SMNVEV (reference sequence). These data belong to a study of radiotherapy plus CTLA-4 blockade in lung cancer. The chain recombines TRBV27 with TRBJ2-1; 7 bases align to TRBD2. The sequences come from peripheral blood, collected from a patient treated with radiotherapy plus ipilimumab. The origin of this receptor is a human donor with non-small cell lung cancer that progressed on radiotherapy plus ipilimumab. The CDR3 nucleotides are TGTGCCTCAAAACAAGGTAGCGGGCCCAATGAGCAGTTCTTC. Encoded protein: CASKQGSGPNEQFF.